This section outlines one T cell receptor beta chain sequence together with its context. This sample is drawn from a study of blood T cell repertoires in COVID-19. Assay used: immunoSEQ multiplex PCR; TCRdb lists only in-frame clones, some missing. This table has 130,000 to 150,000 clones, roughly four fifths appearing once. The length of the CDR3 is 14 residues. Germline CDR1 LGHDT, CDR2 YNNKEL (reference sequence). V gave up 4 bases and J gave up 5 bases; unmatched junction bases: 7. The source is an elderly woman with acute or convalescent COVID-19. Sequencing used peripheral blood. The chain couples TRBV3-1 (or the pseudogene TRBV3-2) to TRBJ2-7; 8 bases fit TRBD2. The CDR3 DNA reads TGTGCCAGCAGCCTACGGGGGGGCGCCAACGAGCAGTACTTC. Translated: CASSLRGGANEQYF.